The T cell receptor beta chain described here comes from a study of T-cell memory formation after mild COVID-19. Study-level information: Largely, the TCR clusters proved donor specific. Study observations and caveats: Mainly in CM and EM were contracting CD4+ clones; CD8+ were in EMRA. In pre-infection memory, a portion of responding clones appeared, which suggested that cross-reactive memory joined.

The V end was cut by 5 bases, the J end by 3 bases, with 14 bases between. The CDR3 length is 14 residues. CDR1 is MDHEN, CDR2 SYDVKM, per germline. In this sample, this clonotype turned up a few times. The target antigen is unknown. Sample barcodes and UMIs were carried by the TCR alpha and TCR beta cDNA libraries that 5'RACE generated with constant-segment primers. TCRdb recomputed calls from the 5' RACE reads with MiXCR, one row per CDR3 protein. The sample carries hundreds of thousands of distinct CDR3 sequences, about 20% recorded once. The source is an adult woman who had mild COVID-19 (a few samples of this study predate the infection). Cell type and time point are not known. The sample was PBMCs or a T cell subset sorted from them (not recorded which). The J gene is TRBJ2-7, the V gene TRBV28; D not resolved. Here the CDR3 DNA reads TGTGCCAGCAGTCCGCCGTCGGAGCTCTACGAGCAGTACTTC. Its translation is CASSPPSELYEQYF.